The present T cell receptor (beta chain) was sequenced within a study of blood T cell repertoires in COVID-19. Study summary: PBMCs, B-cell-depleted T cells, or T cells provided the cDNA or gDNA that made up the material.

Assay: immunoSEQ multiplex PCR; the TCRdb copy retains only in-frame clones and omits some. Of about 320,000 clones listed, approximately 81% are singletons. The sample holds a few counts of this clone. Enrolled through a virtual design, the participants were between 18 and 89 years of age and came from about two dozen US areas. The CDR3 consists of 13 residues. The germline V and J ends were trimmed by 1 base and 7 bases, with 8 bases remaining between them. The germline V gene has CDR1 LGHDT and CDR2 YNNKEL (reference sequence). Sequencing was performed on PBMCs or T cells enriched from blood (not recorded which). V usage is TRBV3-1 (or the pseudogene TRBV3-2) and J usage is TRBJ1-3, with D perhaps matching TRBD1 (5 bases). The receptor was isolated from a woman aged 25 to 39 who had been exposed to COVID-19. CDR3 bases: TGTGCCAGCAGCCAAGGGGAGGGGAACACCATATATTTT. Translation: CASSQGEGNTIYF.